Presented here are 19 T cell receptor beta chains from one specimen sequenced in a study of shared clonotypes between healthy human individuals. Using immunoSEQ multiplex PCR, the repertoire was profiled, and TCRdb retains in-frame clones only, with some absent. This table holds hundreds of thousands of clones, over 60% found once. The specimen sequenced was PBMCs. The receptor source for this set is a woman in her forties in good health. Some clones in this sample may be carry-over from other donors' samples.

Written as DNA, the CDR3 is TGTGCCATCAGTGAGTATCAGGGCGCGGACAATGAGCAGTTCTTC. It yields the protein CAISEYQGADNEQFF. The V gene is TRBV10-3, the J gene TRBJ2-1; weak D call: TRBD1 (5 bases). The CDR3 loop spans 15 amino acids. Germline CDR1 is ENHRY and CDR2 is SYGVKD. V lost 1 base, J lost 5 bases, and 12 bases lay in between.

This chain uses TRBV6-5 with TRBJ1-2, with D possibly TRBD1 on 5 matching bases. Germline-derived CDR1 and CDR2 are MNHEY and SVGAGI. Trimming removed 0 bases from V and 3 bases from J, with 11 bases in between. The CDR3 totals 15 residues. This CDR3 is CASSYSPREDYGYTF. The CDR3 bases are TGTGCCAGCAGTTACTCCCCCAGGGAGGACTATGGCTACACCTTC.

The chain joins TRBV11-2 to TRBJ2-7; TRBD2 aligns across 8 bases. J was trimmed by 3 bases and V by 2 bases; bases with no gene match: 12. Germline CDR1 and CDR2: SGHAT and FQNNGV. This CDR3 has 17 amino acids. DNA of the CDR3: TGTGCCAGCAGCTTACCTCCGGGACTAGGTTCGGGCTACGAGCAGTACTTC. Protein product: CASSLPPGLGSGYEQYF. Variable domain in full (rest from reference TRBV11-2 and TRBJ2-7): EAGVAQSPRYKIIEKRQSVAFWCNPISGHATLYWYQQILGQGPKLLIQFQNNGVVDDSQLPKDRFSAERLKGVDSTLKIQPAKLEDSAVYLCASSLPPGLGSGYEQYFGPGTRLTVT.

This clone has a count of ten or more. The chain recombines TRBV19 with TRBJ2-1, with 8 bases aligning to TRBD2. The V segment lost 4 bases and the J segment 8 bases; nucleotides outside the gene matches: 7. The germline V gene has CDR1 LNHDA and CDR2 SQIVND (reference sequence). There are 14 residues in the CDR3. This chain's CDR3 is CASSTPGLVDEQFF. CDR3 coding DNA: TGTGCCAGTAGTACCCCGGGACTAGTAGATGAGCAGTTCTTC.

V is TRBV14 and J is TRBJ2-5; D is perhaps TRBD1 (6 bases). Near its end, the DNA agrees better with TRBJ2-7, so the J call may be wrong. The CDR3 contains 15 residues. Per the germline V gene, CDR1 is SGHDN and CDR2 is FVKESK. The CDR3 reads CASSPLDSGAYEQYF. CDR3 in DNA: TGTGCCAGCAGCCCCCTGGACAGCGGTGCCTACGAGCAGTACTTC.

The V gene is TRBV11-2, the J gene TRBJ2-7; 8 nucleotides line up with TRBD1. V was pared by 5 bases and J by 2 bases, with 14 bases of the junction left unmatched. Germline V lookup: CDR1 SGHAT, CDR2 FQNNGV. This CDR3 has 17 residues. CDR3 coding DNA: TGTGCCAGCAGCCCGATATACCGACAGGGGCCCGCCTACGAGCAGTACTTC. Translation: CASSPIYRQGPAYEQYF.

This clone was seen a few times. The V gene is TRBV30, the J gene TRBJ1-1; no firm D call. V lost 5 bases and J 0 bases, leaving 13 bases between the germline ends. CDR1 is GTSNPN, CDR2 SVGIG, per germline (reference sequence). The CDR3 covers 14 residues. The CDR3 loop reads CAWSAGRMNTEAFF. CDR3 DNA sequence: TGTGCCTGGTCTGCGGGGAGGATGAACACTGAAGCTTTCTTT.

This clone was found a few times. V and J are TRBV29-1 and TRBJ1-3; D remains ambiguous. In germline, CDR1 is SQVTM, CDR2 ANQGSEA. The V end was cut by 4 bases, the J end by 0 bases, with 4 bases between. This CDR3 is 12 amino acids long. CDR3 coding DNA: TGCAGCGTTGGGGACTCTGGAAACACCATATATTTT. It yields the protein CSVGDSGNTIYF.

On this clone: A much larger clone differs by one base, so this may be a read error. This chain joins TRBV5-1 and TRBJ2-7; D unresolved. The germline gives CDR1 SGHRS, CDR2 YFSETQ. This CDR3 region has 13 residues. Trimming pared 4 bases from V and 2 bases from J, leaving 10 bases between. This chain's CDR3 is CASSLSSTYEQYF. The CDR3 bases are TGCGCCAGCAGCCTTAGCTCGACCTACGAGCAGTACTTC.

A few counts support this clone. The rearrangement uses TRBV5-1 and TRBJ2-2; possible D gene TRBD1, 6 bases. The CDR3 length is 16 residues. Trimming pared 0 bases from V and 4 bases from J, leaving 13 bases between. The V gene's germline CDR1 is SGHRS and CDR2 YFSETQ. Here the CDR3 reads CASSLARGDGTGELFF. CDR3 nucleotides: TGCGCCAGCAGCTTGGCCAGGGGAGATGGCACCGGGGAGCTGTTTTTT.

The chain is built from TRBV28 and TRBJ2-7; D tentatively reads TRBD1 or TRBD2 (5 bases each). The CDR3 is 15 amino acids. Germline values: CDR1 MDHEN, CDR2 SYDVKM. V dropped 5 bases and J dropped 6 bases, with 20 bases sitting between them. CDR3 bases: TGTGCCAGCAGTCAACCCGGGACCAAGGCTGGCGAGCAGTACTTC. Its translation is CASSQPGTKAGEQYF.

CDR3 amino acids: CASSERFYNEQFF. The CDR3 bases are TGTGCCAGCAGTGAGCGATTCTACAATGAGCAGTTCTTC. This sequence joins TRBV6-1 and TRBJ2-1; no definite D call. Per germline, CDR1 MNHNS and CDR2 SASEGT. The CDR3 is made up of 13 amino acids. V was trimmed by 3 bases and J by 3 bases, leaving 6 bases between them.

This chain uses TRBV5-4 with TRBJ1-6; 8 bases are a match to TRBD1. This CDR3 contains 15 residues. The germline CDR1 and CDR2 sequences are SGHNT and YYREEE (reference sequence). Unmatched junction bases numbered 6, after V lost 3 bases and J lost 7 bases. The CDR3 is CASSSQGAGNSPLHF. The CDR3 DNA follows: TGTGCCAGCAGCTCCCAGGGGGCAGGAAATTCACCCCTCCACTTT.

This chain connects TRBV5-1 to TRBJ2-1, with 11 bases fitting TRBD2. V shed 4 bases, J shed 6 bases, and the junction held 3 bases outside the gene matches. CDR3 length: 14 amino acids. In germline, CDR1 is SGHRS, CDR2 YFSETQ. Written as DNA, the CDR3 is TGCGCCAGCAGCGACGGGACTAGCGGCAATGAGCAGTTCTTC. It translates to CASSDGTSGNEQFF.

J is TRBJ2-3 and V is TRBV21-1; the table's TRBD2 call for D was not verified on the DNA. TRBV21-1 is tagged as a pseudogene. The CDR3 covers 19 residues. As DNA, the CDR3 is TGTGCCAGCAGCCAACTTTCTAGCGGGAGTACCTCTAGCACAGATACGCAGTATTTT. Translating gives CASSQLSSGSTSSTDTQYF.

The rearrangement joins TRBV2 to TRBJ2-1; 8 nucleotides agree with TRBD1. CDR1 SNHLY and CDR2 FYNNEI come from the germline V gene. The CDR3 is made up of 15 amino acids. Trimming at V came to 5 bases and at J to 7 bases, leaving 10 bases not matched to a gene. The CDR3 loop reads CASSSSQGAGNEQFF. The CDR3 DNA is TGTGCCAGCAGTTCCTCTCAGGGGGCTGGTAATGAGCAGTTCTTC.

The CDR3: CASSGLAGTYEQYF. DNA for the CDR3: TGTGCCAGTAGCGGACTAGCGGGTACCTACGAGCAGTACTTC. V gene TRBV19 combines with J gene TRBJ2-7; 11 bases align to TRBD2. V lost 6 bases to trimming and J lost 2 bases; unmatched junction nucleotides: 3. The germline CDR1 and CDR2 sequences are LNHDA and SQIVND (reference sequence). CDR3 length equals 14 residues.

This rearrangement joins TRBV19 to TRBJ2-5; 8 nucleotides agree with TRBD1. V trimming: 5 bases; J trimming: 5 bases; junction bases outside the gene matches: 7. This CDR3 is built from 14 residues. The germline V gene encodes CDR1 LNHDA and CDR2 SQIVND (reference sequence). CDR3 DNA: TGTGCCAGTAGTCCGACAGGGGCTCGGGAGACCCAGTACTTC. Its translation is CASSPTGARETQYF. Drawing the rest from reference TRBV19 and TRBJ2-5, the complete variable domain is DGGITQSPKYLFRKEGQNVTLSCEQNLNHDAMYWYRQDPGQGLRLIYYSQIVNDFQKGDIAEGYSVSREKKESFPLTVTSAQKNPTAFYLCASSPTGARETQYFGPGTRLLVL.

With respect to this clone: A far larger clone lies a single base away; this is likely a read error. The rearrangement joins TRBV6-5 to TRBJ2-7; D gene unclear. The CDR3 has 12 amino acids. CDR1 is MNHEY, CDR2 SVGAGI, per germline. CDR3 sequence reads: CASAQSSHEQYF. The CDR3 region has the DNA TGTGCCAGTGCACAGAGCTCCCACGAGCAGTACTTC.